What follows are 30 T cell receptor beta chains derived from one specimen sequenced in a study of cytomegalovirus exposure and HLA in healthy donors. 60 Vbeta and 13 Jbeta primers were used in PCR. Using immunoSEQ multiplex PCR, the repertoire was profiled, and TCRdb retains in-frame clones only, with some absent. This sample has around 110,000 clones, with around 60% found just once. The material sequenced was PBMCs. These receptors were collected from a woman in her thirties or forties in good health and CMV-seropositive.

This clone was observed a few times. The rearrangement joins TRBV6-6 to TRBJ2-1, with D possibly TRBD2 on 5 matching bases. CDR3 length: 13 residues. The V gene's germline CDR1 is MNHNY and CDR2 SVGAGI (reference sequence). V was shortened by 5 bases and J by 9 bases, with 14 bases between the two germline ends. The CDR3 loop reads CASSGSNEGEQFF. Written as DNA, the CDR3 is TGTGCCAGCAGTGGGTCGAACGAGGGTGAGCAGTTCTTC.

This clone was found once. The genes are TRBV2 and TRBJ2-1; D gene uncertain. Trimming shortened V by 7 bases and J by 4 bases, and 14 bases separated the two germline ends. The germline CDR1 and CDR2 sequences are SNHLY and FYNNEI. The CDR3 has 14 amino acids. CDR3 protein: CASKPASLYNEQFF. CDR3 DNA sequence: TGTGCCAGCAAGCCGGCTAGTCTTTACAATGAGCAGTTCTTC.

The V gene is TRBV7-9, the J gene TRBJ2-7; D is perhaps TRBD2 (7 bases). Trimming stripped 5 bases from V and 0 bases from J, with 14 bases between. CDR1 and CDR2 from the germline V gene are SEHNR and FQNEAQ (reference sequence). The CDR3 runs 15 residues. CDR3 loop: CASSPPGGRSYEQYF. The DNA of the CDR3 is TGTGCCAGCAGCCCTCCGGGGGGCCGCTCCTACGAGCAGTACTTC. Together with reference TRBV7-9 and TRBJ2-7, the CDR3 gives the full variable domain: DTGVSQNPRHKITKRGQNVTFRCDPISEHNRLYWYRQTLGQGPEFLTYFQNEAQLEKSRLLSDRFSAERPKGSFSTLEIQRTEQGDSAMYLCASSPPGGRSYEQYFGPGTRLTVT.

The chain joins TRBV7-2 to TRBJ2-3; D might be TRBD1 (6 bases). The V gene lost 6 bases and the J gene lost 0 bases, with 22 bases spanning the gap. Germline-derived CDR1 and CDR2 are SGHTA and FQGNSA. The CDR3 loop spans 18 amino acids. The CDR3 sequence is CASRAQIGTPLSTDTQYF. In DNA form, the CDR3 reads TGTGCCAGCAGGGCCCAGATCGGGACACCACTTAGCACAGATACGCAGTATTTT.

The genes are TRBV19 and TRBJ1-6, with 9 bases fitting TRBD1. The CDR3 totals 15 residues. Germline-derived CDR1 and CDR2 are LNHDA and SQIVND (reference sequence). V was pared by 5 bases and J by 7 bases, with 6 bases of the junction left unmatched. CDR3 protein: CASSATGTGNSPLHF. As DNA, the CDR3 is TGTGCCAGTAGTGCTACCGGGACAGGGAATTCACCCCTCCACTTT.

This sequence joins TRBV6-1 and TRBJ2-5; 11 nucleotides agree with TRBD2. CDR1 is MNHNS, CDR2 SASEGT, per germline. Unmatched junction bases numbered 10, after V lost 1 base and J lost 12 bases. This CDR3 has 15 residues. In nucleotides, the CDR3 is TGTGCCAGCAGTGAAGGTCCTTCGACTAGCGGGAACGAGTACTTC. Translation gives CASSEGPSTSGNEYF.

This chain links TRBV4-1 with TRBJ2-7, with 12 bases that match TRBD1. Germline CDR1 MGHRA, CDR2 YSYEKL. V dropped 3 bases and J dropped 4; count of bases not matched to a gene: 7. CDR3 length equals 16 residues. The CDR3 DNA reads TGCGCCAGCAGCCAGGGGACAGGGGGCGTGAAATACGAGCAGTACTTC. This codes for CASSQGTGGVKYEQYF.

This clone turned up a few times. V usage is TRBV5-1 and J usage is TRBJ2-7; D is perhaps TRBD2 (5 bases). The CDR3 has 13 residues. The germline gives CDR1 SGHRS, CDR2 YFSETQ. Trimming took off 0 bases at V and 7 bases at J, with 11 bases between the two ends. The chain's CDR3 is CASSLDTRLEQYF. DNA for the CDR3: TGCGCCAGCAGCTTGGATACTAGGCTGGAGCAGTACTTC.

In its sample, this clone was seen a few times. This sequence joins TRBV11-1 and TRBJ2-1, with 11 bases lining up with TRBD2. Looked up from germline, CDR1 is SGHAT and CDR2 is FQDESV (reference sequence). The CDR3 length is 14 residues. V was clipped by 3 bases and J by 6 bases; unmatched bases: 1. Here the CDR3 reads CASSLTSGTNEQFF. DNA for the CDR3: TGTGCCAGCAGCTTGACTAGCGGGACCAATGAGCAGTTCTTC.

This clone was recorded a few times. This rearrangement joins TRBV6-6 to TRBJ2-3, with D maybe TRBD2 (7 bases). Trimming shortened V by 2 bases and J by 3 bases, and 9 bases separated the two germline ends. This CDR3 has 14 residues. Germline CDR1 is MNHNY and CDR2 is SVGAGI (reference sequence). The CDR3 coding sequence is TGTGCCAGCAGTTACGGGAGGGGGACAGATACGCAGTATTTT. Amino acid sequence: CASSYGRGTDTQYF.

The rearrangement links TRBV4-1 to TRBJ2-3; possible D gene TRBD1, 5 bases. The CDR3 has 16 residues. CDR1 and CDR2 from the germline V gene are MGHRA and YSYEKL. V lost 2 bases to trimming and J lost 0 bases, with 12 bases between them. Here the CDR3 DNA reads TGCGCCAGCAGCCAATCCCAGGGCATTAGCACAGATACGCAGTATTTT. Its protein product is CASSQSQGISTDTQYF.

V usage is TRBV6-5 and J usage is TRBJ1-1; D is perhaps TRBD1 (6 bases). With 5 bases removed from V and 0 bases from J, the gap between germline ends came to 13 bases. The CDR3 sequence is 15 residues long. The V gene's germline CDR1 is MNHEY and CDR2 SVGAGI. For the CDR3, the DNA is TGTGCCAGCAGTGGGCCGGGACACCTGAACACTGAAGCTTTCTTT. Translation: CASSGPGHLNTEAFF.

The CDR3 bases are TGTGCCAGCAGCTACGCCCCTAGCGGGAGGCGAAATGAGCAGTTCTTC. As protein: CASSYAPSGRRNEQFF. V is TRBV7-9 and J is TRBJ2-1; 11 bases fit TRBD2. This CDR3 contains 16 residues. Unmatched junction bases numbered 9, after V lost 4 bases and J lost 7 bases. Germline CDR1 reads SEHNR; CDR2 reads FQNEAQ (reference sequence).

This chain connects TRBV28 to TRBJ2-7, with 7 nucleotides matching TRBD1. The V gene end was trimmed by 5 bases and the J gene end by 0 bases; junction bases not matched to a gene: 7. CDR1 is MDHEN and CDR2 is SYDVKM in the germline V gene. This CDR3 has 15 amino acids. In nucleotides, the CDR3 is TGTGCCAGCAGTAGACAGGGCTGGAGCTCCTACGAGCAGTACTTC. It specifies CASSRQGWSSYEQYF.

The chain links TRBV7-2 to TRBJ2-5; 9 bases are shared with TRBD1. After removal of 3 bases from V and 5 bases from J, the junction contained 4 bases not matched to a gene. The CDR3 has 14 residues. The germline CDR1 and CDR2 sequences are SGHTA and FQGNSA. In DNA form, the CDR3 reads TGTGCCAGCAGCTTGACAGGGGGAGGCGAGACCCAGTACTTC. The encoded protein is CASSLTGGGETQYF.

The V and J genes are TRBV4-1 and TRBJ1-1; 7 nucleotides line up with TRBD1. V was pared by 1 base and J by 7 bases, with 6 bases of the junction left unmatched. In germline, CDR1 is MGHRA, CDR2 YSYEKL. The CDR3 covers 14 residues. CDR3 residues: CASSQVSGQLEAFF. CDR3 coding DNA: TGCGCCAGCAGCCAAGTCTCGGGACAGCTTGAAGCTTTCTTT.

V is TRBV11-2 and J is TRBJ2-7; 10 positions match TRBD2. Trimming at V came to 5 bases and at J to 3 bases, leaving 10 bases not matched to a gene. Germline values: CDR1 SGHAT, CDR2 FQNNGV. This CDR3 region has 16 residues. CDR3 nucleotide sequence: TGTGCCAGCAGCCGCTTTCCGGGACTAGCGAGCTACGAGCAGTACTTC. Its protein product is CASSRFPGLASYEQYF.

The chain links TRBV15 to TRBJ2-6; TRBD2 is a possible D gene (6 bases). Looked up from germline, CDR1 is LNHNV and CDR2 is YYDKDF (reference sequence). The CDR3 covers 17 residues. V lost 1 base and J lost 3, with 13 bases in between. The CDR3 protein is CATSRGARGYGANVLTF. The CDR3 DNA is TGTGCCACCAGCAGAGGAGCCCGGGGGTATGGGGCCAACGTCCTGACTTTC.

A remark on this clone: The CDR3 does not close with the conserved phenylalanine or tryptophan, likely indicating a read error. The chain employs TRBV28 and TRBJ1-5; TRBD1 agrees at 7 bases. The J segment lost 0 bases and the V segment lost 4 bases, leaving 3 bases of the junction unmatched. This CDR3 comprises 15 residues. Germline V CDR1 and CDR2: MDHEN, SYDVKM. CDR3 coding DNA: TGTGCCAGCAGTTCGCAGGGGGGTAGCAATCAGCCCCAGCATGTT. The encoded protein is CASSSQGGSNQPQHV.

V is TRBV5-6 and J is TRBJ2-5, with a possible D match to TRBD2 (5 bases). The tail of the sequence fits TRBJ2-7 better, so the J call may be wrong. The germline CDR1 and CDR2 sequences are SGHDT and YYEEEE. CDR3 size: 12 residues. This CDR3 reads CASSLRDYEQYF. DNA of the CDR3: TGTGCCAGCAGCTTGCGGGATTACGAGCAGTACTTC.

The chain is built from TRBV6-5 and TRBJ2-7; 9 bases agree with TRBD2. The length of the CDR3 is 15 residues. The V gene's germline CDR1 is MNHEY and CDR2 SVGAGI. J gave up 3 bases and V 6 bases, and 9 bases lay outside the gene matches. The CDR3 DNA sequence: TGTGCCAGCAGCGATGGGGGACTAGCCTACTACGAGCAGTACTTC. Amino acids: CASSDGGLAYYEQYF.

The table lists this clone with a few counts. The chain uses TRBV5-6 and TRBJ1-2; 7 nucleotides align to TRBD1. This CDR3 is 13 amino acids long. Looked up from germline, CDR1 is SGHDT and CDR2 is YYEEEE. Unmatched junction bases numbered 6, after V lost 6 bases and J lost 4 bases. The CDR3 coding sequence is TGTGCCAGCACCAGAGACAGGGTCTATGGCTACACCTTC. Protein product: CASTRDRVYGYTF.

The chain has TRBV28 and TRBJ1-6, with 8 bases lining up with TRBD1. This CDR3 contains 13 residues. V lost 5 bases and J lost 10; bases outside the gene matches: 4. CDR1 is MDHEN and CDR2 is SYDVKM in the germline V gene. The CDR3 protein is CASSPDRGSPLHF. In DNA form, the CDR3 reads TGTGCCAGCAGTCCCGACAGGGGATCACCCCTCCACTTT.

The chain combines TRBV4-3 with TRBJ1-2; the D is unclear. V shed 0 bases and J shed 2 bases, with 10 bases lying between them. Looked up from germline, CDR1 is LGHNA and CDR2 is YSLEER. The CDR3 consists of 15 residues. The CDR3, as DNA: TGCGCCAGCAGCCAAGAGAGAGAGTTCAACTATGGCTACACCTTC. Protein product: CASSQEREFNYGYTF.

V and J are TRBV4-2 and TRBJ2-2; D call uncertain. CDR3 length: 16 residues. V gave up 1 base and J gave up 0 bases, with 9 bases separating them. Germline V gives CDR1 LGHNA, CDR2 YNFKEQ. The CDR3 spells CASSQVGQSNTGELFF. The DNA for the CDR3 is TGTGCCAGCAGCCAAGTGGGCCAGTCGAACACCGGGGAGCTGTTTTTT.

The chain uses TRBV9 and TRBJ2-3; no reliable D call. Deletions cut 4 bases from V and 6 bases from J, with 15 bases between. Per the germline V gene, CDR1 is SGDLS and CDR2 is YYNGEE. The CDR3 has 14 amino acids. The CDR3 DNA reads TGTGCCAGCAGCACCGGGTTTCAGTTGGATACGCAGTATTTT. Protein product: CASSTGFQLDTQYF.

Here the CDR3 DNA reads TGTGCCTGGAGTCACGCAGGAAATCAGCCCCAGCATTTT. Translation: CAWSHAGNQPQHF. V gene TRBV30 combines with J gene TRBJ1-5; no clear D. This CDR3 is built from 13 residues. Germline lookup yields CDR1 GTSNPN and CDR2 SVGIG (reference sequence). The germline V and J ends were trimmed by 2 bases and 4 bases, with 9 bases remaining between them. The whole variable domain, remainder taken from reference TRBV30 and TRBJ1-5, is SQTIHQWPATLVQPVGSPLSLECTVEGTSNPNLYWYRQAAGRGLQLLFYSVGIGQISSEVPQNLSASRPQDRQFILSSKKLLLSDSGFYLCAWSHAGNQPQHFGDGTRLSIL.

The chain couples TRBV4-3 to TRBJ1-2; 7 nucleotides agree with TRBD1. The CDR3 is made up of 15 amino acids. The germline CDR1 and CDR2 sequences are LGHNA and YSLEER. Germline trimming cut 3 bases from V and 7 bases from J; bases unmatched to any gene: 11. For the CDR3, the DNA is TGCGCCAGCAGCCATTCGGTAAACAGGGGATCTGGCTACACCTTC. Its protein is CASSHSVNRGSGYTF.

This clone has more than one count but fewer than ten. This chain uses TRBV29-1 with TRBJ1-2, with 11 bases lining up with TRBD1. Trimming cost V 0 bases and J 4 bases; bases outside gene matches: 16. The length of the CDR3 is 19 residues. CDR1 SQVTM and CDR2 ANQGSEA come from the germline V gene. CDR3 DNA sequence: TGCAGCGTTGAAGATTCAACCATTACCGGGACAGGGGGAAGCTATGGCTACACCTTC. It codes for CSVEDSTITGTGGSYGYTF.

This clone was observed a handful of times. The gene calls are TRBV5-1 and TRBJ1-1; D gene unclear. V was shortened by 0 bases and J by 4 bases, with 10 bases between the two germline ends. The germline V gene has CDR1 SGHRS and CDR2 YFSETQ. The CDR3 has 14 residues. In nucleotides, the CDR3 is TGCGCCAGCAGCTTGGCCACAGAGGGCACTGAAGCTTTCTTT. Translated: CASSLATEGTEAFF.